Listed here is a single T cell receptor (beta chain). Its antigen has not been determined. At one end the junction does not follow the germline gene, possibly because of a read error. The sample belongs to a study of vaccination and CD4 T cells after COVID-19 (dated by TCRdb to 2022 to 2024). For the wider study: SARS-CoV-2 positivity had been established in the convalescent patients by nasal swab PCR, and mild disease was recorded in under ten of these patients and severe disease in one. In control cultures, a CEFX viral epitope pool was used as positive control, an HIV-1 Nef peptide pool was used as negative control, or no peptide was added. Post-COVID blood samples were collected from convalescent patients a median of approximately 93 days after diagnosis, with a range of about 35 to 180 days. Six males and four females were included in the convalescent cohort, with two Hispanic individuals, seven Caucasians, two Asians and one multiracial person represented. Each participant got two doses of either the Pfizer-BioNTech BNT162b2 vaccine (n=8) or the Moderna mRNA-1273 vaccine (n=2). The spike-specific CD4+ TCR repertoire was compared before and after mRNA vaccination in approximately 9 COVID-19 convalescent patients and a handful of infection-naive healthy vaccine recipients. The cultures were stimulated with overlapping spike peptide pools from SARS-CoV-2 and from the common cold coronaviruses HCoV-NL63, HCoV-OC43 and HCoV-229E. Post-vaccine blood samples were collected a median of about 11 weeks after the second vaccine dose, ranging from roughly 12 to 241 days.

Points the paper makes about the study in general: Although the median number of SARS-CoV-2-reactive clonotypes went up from fewer than 25 after infection to 38 after vaccination, the increase was not significant. Of the vaccine-specific clones found in convalescent patients, nearly all (304 of 307) were mono-reactive for SARS-CoV-2 spike instead of being cross-reactive with common cold coronaviruses. The number of convalescent patients in the study was relatively small, and the study did not examine early timepoints following natural infection. In convalescent patients, a median roughly 87% of post-vaccine SARS-CoV-2-reactive clones were detected only after vaccination, suggesting vaccine-specific priming.

From the cysteine through the phenylalanine, the CDR3 covers 15 amino acids. Solely the CDR3 DNA is kept, with 45 bases framed from the first base. The germline V gene gives CDR1 as SGHTA and CDR2 as FQGTGA. Receptors were amplified or captured by PCR. At the Johns Hopkins FTIC core, DNA from the cultured CD4+ T cells underwent TCR sequencing with the Oncomine TCR Beta short-read assay. Genomic DNA was extracted from the cultured CD4+ T cells with the QIAamp micro DNA kit. The Oncomine TCR Beta libraries from cultured CD4+ T cells were pooled using unique dual indexes and then sequenced on an Illumina iSeq 100. Concerning the study's data processing: Non-productive sequences were filtered out, and CDR3s that did not start with C, did not end with F or W, or were shorter than 7 amino acids were discarded. The MANAFEST web application identified antigen-specific clonotypes by comparing peptide-stimulated wells against reference wells and other culture wells. For a clone to be called positive, the clone needed an FDR below 0.05, an odds ratio above 5, and a productive frequency above 0.1% in at least two of three replicate wells. Cross-reactive clonotypes were defined as significantly expanded in both SARS-CoV-2 spike wells and at least one common cold coronavirus spike condition. Using R version 3.6.1, CDR3 homology was evaluated through Levenshtein distances (stringdist) along with unrooted phylogenetic trees (ape). TCRdb passed the public sequencing reads through fastp at Q25 and MiXCR, retaining productive beta sequences. Rows matching on CDR3 protein sequence are summarized as one entry with the most common DNA and genes. TCRdb's processing, not the authors' own work, is the source of the V and J calls. For this sample there are more than 9,000 distinct CDR3 sequences; under 85% appear just once. 18% of the sample belongs to the ten largest clones.

Sample treatment or condition, as interpreted from the label and publication: roughly 11-day PBMC culture with coronavirus spike peptide pools or control peptides (ViraFEST assay). The ViraFEST assay was used in the study, in which antigen-specific T cells were expanded with peptide pools and expanded clonotypes were subsequently identified by TCR sequencing. The convalescent patients' positive SARS-CoV-2 PCR tests fell between March and December 2020, which was before the Alpha, Beta and Delta variants emerged in the United States. Each well held 2.2 million or so PBMCs cultured in IMDM containing approximately 5% human AB serum and approximately 9.1 IU/ml IL-2, with approximately 9.2 ug/ml peptide pools added. On days 3 and 7, half of the culture medium was replaced with fresh IL-2-containing medium. CD4+ T cells were isolated after around ten days of culture through negative selection using the EasySep CD4+ T cell isolation kit. Ficoll-Paque Plus gradient centrifugation was used to isolate PBMCs from whole blood, and the isolated PBMCs were then either used fresh or cryopreserved at -140C. Each culture condition was generally run in triplicate wells.

Recombination linked TRBV7-3 to TRBJ2-1; TRBD2 matches 10 bases in the middle. The sequence derives from a human donor who had recovered from COVID-19. The sequencing sample was made of CD4+ T cells from blood, cultured in vitro. This receptor carries the CDR3 CAGSLASGRATEQFF. The nucleotides read TGTGCCGGCAGCTTAGCGAGCGGGAGGGCCACTGAGCAGTTCTTC.